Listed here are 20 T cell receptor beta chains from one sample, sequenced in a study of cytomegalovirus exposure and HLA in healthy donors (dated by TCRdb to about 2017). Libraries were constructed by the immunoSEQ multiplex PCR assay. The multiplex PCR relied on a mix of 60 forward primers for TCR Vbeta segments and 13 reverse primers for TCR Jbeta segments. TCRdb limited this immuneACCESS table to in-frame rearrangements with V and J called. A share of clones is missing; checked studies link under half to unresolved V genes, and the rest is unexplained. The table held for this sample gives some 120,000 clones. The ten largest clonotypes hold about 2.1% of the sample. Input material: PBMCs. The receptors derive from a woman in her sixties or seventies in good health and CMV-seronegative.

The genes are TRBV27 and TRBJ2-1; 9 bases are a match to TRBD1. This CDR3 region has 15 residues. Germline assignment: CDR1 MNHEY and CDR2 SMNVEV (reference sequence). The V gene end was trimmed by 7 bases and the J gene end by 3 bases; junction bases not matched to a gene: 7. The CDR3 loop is CASTPGTGIYNEQFF. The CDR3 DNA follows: TGTGCCAGCACGCCCGGGACAGGGATCTACAATGAGCAGTTCTTC.

The CDR3 sequence is CASSPSQGWDYGYTF. The CDR3 region has the DNA TGTGCCAGCAGTCCTTCCCAGGGGTGGGACTATGGCTACACCTTC. The J gene is TRBJ1-2, the V gene TRBV6-4, with a possible D match to TRBD1 (6 bases). Germline V lookup: CDR1 MRHNA, CDR2 SNTAGT. V lost 5 bases and J 3 bases, leaving 16 bases between the germline ends. The CDR3 sequence is 15 residues long.

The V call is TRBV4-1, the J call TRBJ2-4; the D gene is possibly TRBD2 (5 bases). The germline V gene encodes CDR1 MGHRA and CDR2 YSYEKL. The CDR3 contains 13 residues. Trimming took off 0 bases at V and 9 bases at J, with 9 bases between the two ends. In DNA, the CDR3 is TGCGCCAGCAGCCAAGATCTGAGGGCCATTCAGTACTTC. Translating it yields CASSQDLRAIQYF.

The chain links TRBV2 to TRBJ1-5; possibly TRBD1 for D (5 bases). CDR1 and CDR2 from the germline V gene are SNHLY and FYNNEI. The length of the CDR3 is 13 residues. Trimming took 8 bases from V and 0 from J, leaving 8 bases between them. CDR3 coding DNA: TGTGCCAGCGAACAGGATAGCAATCAGCCCCAGCATTTT. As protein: CASEQDSNQPQHF.

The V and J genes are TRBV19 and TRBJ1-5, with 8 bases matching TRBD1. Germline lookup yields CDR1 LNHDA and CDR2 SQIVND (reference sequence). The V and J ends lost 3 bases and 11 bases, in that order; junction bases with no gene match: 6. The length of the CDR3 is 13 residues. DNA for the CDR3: TGTGCCAGTAGTATGGGGACAGGCCCGGCCCAGCATTTT. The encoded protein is CASSMGTGPAQHF.

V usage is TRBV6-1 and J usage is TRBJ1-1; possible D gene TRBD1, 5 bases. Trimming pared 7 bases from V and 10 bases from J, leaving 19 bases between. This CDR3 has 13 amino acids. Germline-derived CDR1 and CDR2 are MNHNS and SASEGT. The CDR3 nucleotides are TGTGCCAGCATTCCGGGACTCCTAGAGGGAGCTTTCTTT. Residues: CASIPGLLEGAFF.

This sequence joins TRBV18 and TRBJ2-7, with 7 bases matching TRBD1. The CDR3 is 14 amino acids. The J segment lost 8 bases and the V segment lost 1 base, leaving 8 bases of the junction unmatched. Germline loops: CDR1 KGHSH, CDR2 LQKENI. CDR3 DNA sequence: TGTGCCAGCTCACCACGGGACAGACCTACGAAGCAGTACTTC. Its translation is CASSPRDRPTKQYF.

CDR3 nucleotide sequence: TGTGCCAGCAGCCCATCGTTCGCTTTTGGGGGGGCTGAAGCTTTCTTT. Amino acid sequence: CASSPSFAFGGAEAFF. The chain employs TRBV28 and TRBJ1-1; tentatively, D is TRBD1 (5 bases). Trimming took off 6 bases at V and 6 bases at J, with 23 bases between the two ends. The CDR3 consists of 16 residues. Germline CDR1 and CDR2: MDHEN and SYDVKM.

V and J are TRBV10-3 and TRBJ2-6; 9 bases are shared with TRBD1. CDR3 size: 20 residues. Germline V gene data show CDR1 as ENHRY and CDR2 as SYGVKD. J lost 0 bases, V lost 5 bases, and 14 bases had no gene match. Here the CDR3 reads CAISFSSTGGPTSGANVLTF. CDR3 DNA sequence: TGTGCCATCAGTTTTTCCTCGACAGGGGGTCCTACCTCTGGGGCCAACGTCCTGACTTTC.

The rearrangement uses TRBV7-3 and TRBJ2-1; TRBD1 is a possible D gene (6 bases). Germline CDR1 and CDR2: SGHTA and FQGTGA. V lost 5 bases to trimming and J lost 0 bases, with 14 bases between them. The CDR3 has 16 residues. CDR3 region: CASSPGVSFSYNEQFF. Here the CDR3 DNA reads TGTGCCAGCAGCCCAGGGGTTAGCTTCTCCTACAATGAGCAGTTCTTC.

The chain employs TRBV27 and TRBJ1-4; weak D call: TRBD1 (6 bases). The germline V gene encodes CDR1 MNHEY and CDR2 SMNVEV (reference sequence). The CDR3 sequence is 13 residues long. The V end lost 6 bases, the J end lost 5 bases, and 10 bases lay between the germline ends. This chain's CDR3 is CASSRQENEKLFF. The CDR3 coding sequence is TGTGCCAGCAGCAGACAGGAAAATGAAAAACTGTTTTTT.

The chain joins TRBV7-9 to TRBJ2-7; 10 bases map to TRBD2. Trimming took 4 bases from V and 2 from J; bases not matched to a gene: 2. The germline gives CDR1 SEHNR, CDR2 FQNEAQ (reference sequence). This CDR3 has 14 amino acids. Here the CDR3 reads CASSSLAGAYEQYF. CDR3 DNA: TGTGCCAGCAGCTCGCTAGCGGGAGCCTACGAGCAGTACTTC.

CDR3 amino acids: CASSLEGAGNQPQHF. DNA for the CDR3: TGTGCCAGCAGTTTAGAGGGGGCTGGCAATCAGCCCCAGCATTTT. This chain uses TRBV27 with TRBJ1-5, with 7 bases aligning to TRBD1. The CDR3 consists of 15 residues. CDR1 and CDR2 (germline): MNHEY, SMNVEV (reference sequence). Trimming took 2 bases from V and 2 from J; bases not matched to a gene: 3.

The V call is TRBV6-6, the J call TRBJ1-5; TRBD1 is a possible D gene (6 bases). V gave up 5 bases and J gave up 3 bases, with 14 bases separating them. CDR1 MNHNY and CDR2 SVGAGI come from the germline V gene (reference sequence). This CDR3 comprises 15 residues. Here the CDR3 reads CASSRPGQFNQPQHF. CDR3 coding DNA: TGTGCCAGCAGTCGCCCGGGACAATTCAATCAGCCCCAGCATTTT.

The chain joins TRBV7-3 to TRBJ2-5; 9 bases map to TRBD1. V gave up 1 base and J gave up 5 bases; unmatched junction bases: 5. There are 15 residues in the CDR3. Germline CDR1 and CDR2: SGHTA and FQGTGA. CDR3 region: CASSLNGQGRETQYF. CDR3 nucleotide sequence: TGTGCCAGCAGCTTAAACGGACAGGGGCGGGAGACCCAGTACTTC. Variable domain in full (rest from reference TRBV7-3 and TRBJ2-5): GAGVSQTPSNKVTEKGKYVELRCDPISGHTALYWYRQSLGQGPEFLIYFQGTGAADDSGLPNDRFFAVRPEGSVSTLKIQRTERGDSAVYLCASSLNGQGRETQYFGPGTRLLVL.

CDR3 region: CASSPGQAGTGELFF. In DNA, the CDR3 is TGTGCCAGCAGTCCAGGACAGGCTGGGACCGGGGAGCTGTTTTTT. The rearrangement links TRBV7-3 to TRBJ2-2, with 7 bases aligning to TRBD1. Germline assignment: CDR1 SGHTA and CDR2 FQGTGA. This CDR3 region has 15 residues. V shed 6 bases, J shed 5 bases, and the junction held 9 bases outside the gene matches.

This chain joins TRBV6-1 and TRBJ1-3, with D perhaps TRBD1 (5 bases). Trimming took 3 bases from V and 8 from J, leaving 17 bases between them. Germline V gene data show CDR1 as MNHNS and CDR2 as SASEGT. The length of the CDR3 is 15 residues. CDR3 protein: CASSEMGSGGDTIYF. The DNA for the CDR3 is TGTGCCAGCAGTGAGATGGGGTCGGGGGGGGACACCATATATTTT.

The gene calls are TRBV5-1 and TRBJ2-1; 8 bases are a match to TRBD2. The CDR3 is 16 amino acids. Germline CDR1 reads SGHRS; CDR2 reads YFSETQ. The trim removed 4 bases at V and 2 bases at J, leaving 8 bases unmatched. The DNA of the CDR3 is TGCGCCAGCAGCAGCTCCGGGGGGGGGACCTACAATGAGCAGTTCTTC. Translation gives CASSSSGGGTYNEQFF.

This chain's CDR3 is CASSTRVRGETQYF. The DNA for the CDR3 is TGTGCCAGTAGCACTAGGGTTCGCGGAGAGACCCAGTACTTC. The chain carries TRBV19 and TRBJ2-5, with D possibly matching TRBD2 (5 bases). The CDR3 extends over 14 amino acids. With 6 bases removed from V and 4 bases from J, the gap between germline ends came to 15 bases. Germline assignment: CDR1 LNHDA and CDR2 SQIVND (reference sequence).

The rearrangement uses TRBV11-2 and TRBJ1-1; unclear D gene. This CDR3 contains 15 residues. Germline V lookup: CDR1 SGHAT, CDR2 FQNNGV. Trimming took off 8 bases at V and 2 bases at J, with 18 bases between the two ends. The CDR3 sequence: CASRLGHSFNTEAFF. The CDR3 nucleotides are TGTGCCAGCCGTCTCGGTCACAGTTTTAACACTGAAGCTTTCTTT.